Each of the 5 T cell receptor beta chains below was sequenced from the same sample in a study of cytomegalovirus exposure and HLA in healthy donors. 13 Jbeta primers and 60 Vbeta primers were used for the PCR. Assay used: immunoSEQ multiplex PCR; TCRdb lists only in-frame clones, some missing. The table shows approximately 140,000 clones, with 79% occurring only once. Sequencing was performed on PBMCs. The receptors originated from a man aged 50-59 years in good health and CMV-seropositive.

V gene TRBV9 combines with J gene TRBJ1-1; D uncertain. Trimming took 0 bases from V and 1 from J, leaving 7 bases between them. This CDR3 region has 14 residues. The germline CDR1 and CDR2 sequences are SGDLS and YYNGEE. In nucleotides, the CDR3 is TGTGCCAGCAGCGTAGGGCACGCGAACACTGAAGCTTTCTTT. Translation: CASSVGHANTEAFF.

This chain uses TRBV7-9 with TRBJ2-1; 8 nucleotides match TRBD2. The CDR3 spans 12 residues. From germline, CDR1 is SEHNR and CDR2 FQNEAQ (reference sequence). The trim removed 4 bases at V and 12 bases at J, leaving 5 bases unmatched. Here the CDR3 DNA reads TGTGCCAGCAGCTCCCAGCGGGAGTGGCAGTTCTTC. Translating it yields CASSSQREWQFF.

Only a few counts were recorded for this clone. V gene TRBV19 combines with J gene TRBJ1-5; unclear D gene. Germline CDR1 LNHDA, CDR2 SQIVND (reference sequence). The CDR3 sequence is 13 residues long. Trimming cost V 2 bases and J 7 bases, with 9 bases left between them. The DNA of the CDR3 is TGTGCCAGTAGTATAATGATTGGCCAGCCCCAGCATTTT. Residues: CASSIMIGQPQHF. Variable domain in full (rest from reference TRBV19 and TRBJ1-5): DGGITQSPKYLFRKEGQNVTLSCEQNLNHDAMYWYRQDPGQGLRLIYYSQIVNDFQKGDIAEGYSVSREKKESFPLTVTSAQKNPTAFYLCASSIMIGQPQHFGDGTRLSIL.

The chain couples TRBV2 to TRBJ2-7; D is perhaps TRBD2 (6 bases). V gave up 1 base and J gave up 3 bases, with 16 bases separating them. The CDR3 extends over 16 amino acids. Germline V gives CDR1 SNHLY, CDR2 FYNNEI. In DNA, the CDR3 is TGTGCCAGCAGTGAAGTTCTATTAGCGGAGATCTACGAGCAGTACTTC. Translated: CASSEVLLAEIYEQYF. The whole variable domain, remainder taken from reference TRBV2 and TRBJ2-7, is EPEVTQTPSHQVTQMGQEVILRCVPISNHLYFYWYRQILGQKVEFLVSFYNNEISEKSEIFDDQFSVERPDGSNFTLKIRSTKLEDSAMYFCASSEVLLAEIYEQYFGPGTRLTVT.

The V call is TRBV5-1, the J call TRBJ2-1, with 15 nucleotides matching TRBD2. The CDR3 is 15 residues long. J lost 8 bases, V lost 3 bases, and 3 bases had no gene match. CDR1 SGHRS and CDR2 YFSETQ come from the germline V gene. The CDR3 region is CASSSGLAGGDEQFF. DNA of the CDR3: TGCGCCAGCAGCTCCGGACTAGCGGGAGGGGATGAGCAGTTCTTC.